The TCR beta chain described here comes from a study of CD8 T cells in Susac syndrome. Overall study results and limits: The authors found approximately 15 Susac-specific public clones in total CD8+ repertoires and 5 or 6 in CD8+ TEMRA repertoires.

From germline, CDR1 is MNHNS and CDR2 SASEGT. CDR3 length: 15 residues. V shed 3 bases and J 8 bases; nucleotides not matched to a gene: 12. The authors reverse transcribed about 0.5 to 1 ug RNA with random hexamers. TCRdb reprocessed the immunoSEQ multiplex PCR reads via MiXCR and lists one record per CDR3 protein. This table holds some 200,000 distinct CDR3 sequences, around 93% found once. Points on this clonotype: Its specificity is not known.

All included Susac syndrome patients satisfied recently defined diagnostic criteria for definite or probable disease. V and J are TRBV6-1 and TRBJ1-1; 7 positions agree with TRBD1. This sequence originates from a human donor with Susac syndrome. Sequenced input: CD8+ T cells from PBMCs. The CDR3 nucleotides are TGTGCCAGCAGTGACCCTTTCACTGGGACAGTCGAAGCTTTCTTT. It translates to CASSDPFTGTVEAFF.